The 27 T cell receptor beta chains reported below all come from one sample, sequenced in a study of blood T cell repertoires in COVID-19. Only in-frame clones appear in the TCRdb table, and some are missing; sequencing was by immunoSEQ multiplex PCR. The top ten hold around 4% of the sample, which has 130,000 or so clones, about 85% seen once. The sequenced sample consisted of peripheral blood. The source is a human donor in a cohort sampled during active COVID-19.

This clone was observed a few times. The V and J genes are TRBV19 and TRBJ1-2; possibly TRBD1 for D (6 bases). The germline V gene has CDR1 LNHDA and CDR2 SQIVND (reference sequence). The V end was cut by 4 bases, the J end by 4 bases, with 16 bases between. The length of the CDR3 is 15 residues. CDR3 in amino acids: CASSNWDIAFYGYTF. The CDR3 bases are TGTGCCAGTAGTAATTGGGACATCGCCTTCTATGGCTACACCTTC.

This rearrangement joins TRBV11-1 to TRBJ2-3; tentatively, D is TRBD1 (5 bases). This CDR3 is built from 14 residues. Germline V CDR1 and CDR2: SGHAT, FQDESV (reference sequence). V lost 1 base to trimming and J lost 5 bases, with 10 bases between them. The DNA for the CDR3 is TGTGCCAGCAGCTTAGAAGGGGCCGGAGATACGCAGTATTTT. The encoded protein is CASSLEGAGDTQYF.

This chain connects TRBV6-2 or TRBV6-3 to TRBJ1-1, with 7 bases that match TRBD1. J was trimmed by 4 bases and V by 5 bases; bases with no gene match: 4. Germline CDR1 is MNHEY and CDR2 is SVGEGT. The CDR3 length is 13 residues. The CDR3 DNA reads TGTGCCAGCAGTCCGACAGGGAGCACTGAAGCTTTCTTT. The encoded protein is CASSPTGSTEAFF.

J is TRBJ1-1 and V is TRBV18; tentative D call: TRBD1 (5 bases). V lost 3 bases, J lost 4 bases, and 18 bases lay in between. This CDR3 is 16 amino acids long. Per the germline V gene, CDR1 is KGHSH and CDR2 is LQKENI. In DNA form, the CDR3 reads TGTGCCAGCTCACCGAAGGGCGACAGCCTGGGCACTGAAGCTTTCTTT. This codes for CASSPKGDSLGTEAFF.

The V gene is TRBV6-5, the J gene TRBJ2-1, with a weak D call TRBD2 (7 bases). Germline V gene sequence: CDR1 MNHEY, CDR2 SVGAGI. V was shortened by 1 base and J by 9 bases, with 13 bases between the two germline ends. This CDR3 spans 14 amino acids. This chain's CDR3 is CASSYWGGLSEQFF. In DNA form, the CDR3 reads TGTGCCAGCAGTTACTGGGGGGGGCTGAGTGAGCAGTTCTTC.

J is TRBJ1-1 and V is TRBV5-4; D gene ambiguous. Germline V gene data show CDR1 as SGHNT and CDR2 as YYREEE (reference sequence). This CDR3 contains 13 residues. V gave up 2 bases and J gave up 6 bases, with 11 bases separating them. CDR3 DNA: TGTGCCAGCAGCTTTTCTTGGGCCGCTGAAGCTTTCTTT. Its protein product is CASSFSWAAEAFF.

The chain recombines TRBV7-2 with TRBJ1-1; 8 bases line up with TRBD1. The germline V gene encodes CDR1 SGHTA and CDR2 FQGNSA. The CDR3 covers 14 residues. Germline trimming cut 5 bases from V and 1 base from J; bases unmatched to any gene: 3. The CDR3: CASSQGQENTEAFF. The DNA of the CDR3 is TGTGCCAGCAGCCAGGGACAGGAGAACACTGAAGCTTTCTTT.

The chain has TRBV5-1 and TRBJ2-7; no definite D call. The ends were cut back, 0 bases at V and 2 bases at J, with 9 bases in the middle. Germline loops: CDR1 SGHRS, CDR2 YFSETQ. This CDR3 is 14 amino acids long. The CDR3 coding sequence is TGCGCCAGCAGCTTGGAAGGAGCCACCTACGAGCAGTACTTC. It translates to CASSLEGATYEQYF.

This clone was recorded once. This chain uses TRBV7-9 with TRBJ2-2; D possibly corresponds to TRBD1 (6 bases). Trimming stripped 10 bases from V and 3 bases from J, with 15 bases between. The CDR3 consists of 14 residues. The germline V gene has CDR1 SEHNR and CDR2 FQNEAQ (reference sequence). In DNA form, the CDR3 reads TGTGCCATTCCCGGGCAGGGGTACACCGGGGAGCTGTTTTTT. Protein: CAIPGQGYTGELFF.

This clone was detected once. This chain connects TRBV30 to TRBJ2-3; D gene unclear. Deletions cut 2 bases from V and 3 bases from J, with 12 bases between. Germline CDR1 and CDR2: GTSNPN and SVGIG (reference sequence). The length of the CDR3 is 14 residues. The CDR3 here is CAWSWSALTDTQYF. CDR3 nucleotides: TGTGCCTGGAGTTGGAGCGCCCTAACAGATACGCAGTATTTT.

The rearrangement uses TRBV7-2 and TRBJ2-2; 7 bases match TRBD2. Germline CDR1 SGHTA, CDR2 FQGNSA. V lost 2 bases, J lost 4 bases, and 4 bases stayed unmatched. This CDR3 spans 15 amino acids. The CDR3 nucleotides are TGTGCCAGCAGCTTATTCAGACTAGCCACCGGGGAGCTGTTTTTT. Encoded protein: CASSLFRLATGELFF. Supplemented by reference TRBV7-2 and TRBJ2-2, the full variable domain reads GAGVSQSPSNKVTEKGKDVELRCDPISGHTALYWYRQSLGQGLEFLIYFQGNSAPDKSGLPSDRFSAERTGGSVSTLTIQRTQQEDSAVYLCASSLFRLATGELFFGEGSRLTVL.

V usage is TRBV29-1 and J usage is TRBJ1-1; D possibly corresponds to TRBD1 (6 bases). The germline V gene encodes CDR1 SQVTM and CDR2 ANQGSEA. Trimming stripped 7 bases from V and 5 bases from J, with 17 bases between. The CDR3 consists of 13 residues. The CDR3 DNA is TGCAGCGCTGGACAGTTCGAGGGGACTGAAGCTTTCTTT. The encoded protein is CSAGQFEGTEAFF.

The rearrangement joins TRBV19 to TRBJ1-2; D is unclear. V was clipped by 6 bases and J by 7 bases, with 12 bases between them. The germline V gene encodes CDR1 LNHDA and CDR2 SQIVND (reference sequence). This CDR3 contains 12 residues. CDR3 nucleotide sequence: TGTGCCAGTAGCCCACTCGGTGGTGGCTACACCTTC. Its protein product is CASSPLGGGYTF.

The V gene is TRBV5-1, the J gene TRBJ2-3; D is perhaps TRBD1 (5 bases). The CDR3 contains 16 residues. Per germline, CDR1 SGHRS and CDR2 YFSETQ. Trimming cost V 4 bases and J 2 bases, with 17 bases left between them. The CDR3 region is CASSLGQYASTDTQYF. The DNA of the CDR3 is TGCGCCAGCAGCCTGGGGCAGTACGCATCCACAGATACGCAGTATTTT.

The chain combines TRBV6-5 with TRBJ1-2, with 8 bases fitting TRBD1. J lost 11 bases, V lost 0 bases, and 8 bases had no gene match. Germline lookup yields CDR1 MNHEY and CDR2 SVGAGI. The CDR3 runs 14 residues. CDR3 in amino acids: CASSYSLGQGSYTF. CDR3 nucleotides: TGTGCCAGCAGTTACTCGCTCGGACAGGGATCATACACCTTC.

The CDR3 region has the DNA TGTGCCAGTAGTATAAGCTCCGTGTCAACTAATGAAAAACTGTTTTTT. This sequence encodes CASSISSVSTNEKLFF. The rearrangement links TRBV19 to TRBJ1-4; D is undetermined. The length of the CDR3 is 16 residues. V gave up 2 bases and J gave up 0 bases, with 10 bases separating them. In germline, CDR1 is LNHDA, CDR2 SQIVND (reference sequence).

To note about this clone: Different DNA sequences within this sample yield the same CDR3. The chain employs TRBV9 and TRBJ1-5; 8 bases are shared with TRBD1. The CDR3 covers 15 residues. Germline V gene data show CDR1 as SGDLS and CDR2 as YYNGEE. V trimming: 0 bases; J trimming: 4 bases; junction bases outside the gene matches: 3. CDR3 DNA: TGTGCCAGCAGCGTAGGGACAGGGAGAAATCAGCCCCAGCATTTT. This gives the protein CASSVGTGRNQPQHF.

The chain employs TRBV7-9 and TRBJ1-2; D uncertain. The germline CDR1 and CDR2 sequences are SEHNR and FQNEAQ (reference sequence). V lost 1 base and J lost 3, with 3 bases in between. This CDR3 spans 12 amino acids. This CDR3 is CASSLGDYGYTF. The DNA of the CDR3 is TGTGCCAGCAGCTTAGGAGACTATGGCTACACCTTC. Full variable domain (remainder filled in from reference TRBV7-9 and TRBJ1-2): DTGVSQNPRHKITKRGQNVTFRCDPISEHNRLYWYRQTLGQGPEFLTYFQNEAQLEKSRLLSDRFSAERPKGSFSTLEIQRTEQGDSAMYLCASSLGDYGYTFGSGTRLTVV.

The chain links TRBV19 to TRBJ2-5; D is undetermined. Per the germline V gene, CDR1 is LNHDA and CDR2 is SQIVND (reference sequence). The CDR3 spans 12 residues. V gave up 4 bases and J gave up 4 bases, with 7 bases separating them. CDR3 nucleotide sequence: TGTGCCAGTAGTAGCGGATTAGAGACCCAGTACTTC. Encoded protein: CASSSGLETQYF.

The CDR3 here is CATSDWAGTGKGETQYF. CDR3 DNA sequence: TGTGCCACCAGTGATTGGGCCGGGACAGGGAAGGGGGAGACCCAGTACTTC. The chain employs TRBV24-1 and TRBJ2-5, with 9 bases matching TRBD1. V was pared by 2 bases and J by 5 bases, with 11 bases of the junction left unmatched. Per the germline V gene, CDR1 is KGHDR and CDR2 is SFDVKD. CDR3 length: 17 residues.

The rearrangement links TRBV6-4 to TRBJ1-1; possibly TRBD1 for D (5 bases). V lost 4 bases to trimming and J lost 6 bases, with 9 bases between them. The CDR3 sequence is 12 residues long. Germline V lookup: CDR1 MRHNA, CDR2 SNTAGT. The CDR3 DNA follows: TGTGCCAGCAGTGCAGGGATCGCTGAAGCTTTCTTT. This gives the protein CASSAGIAEAFF.

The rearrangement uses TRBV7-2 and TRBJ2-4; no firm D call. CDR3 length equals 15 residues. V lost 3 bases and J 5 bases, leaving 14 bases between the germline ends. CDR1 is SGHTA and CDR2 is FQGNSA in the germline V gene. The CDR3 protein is CASSLRGATENIQYF. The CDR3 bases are TGTGCCAGCAGCTTGAGAGGAGCTACGGAAAACATTCAGTACTTC.

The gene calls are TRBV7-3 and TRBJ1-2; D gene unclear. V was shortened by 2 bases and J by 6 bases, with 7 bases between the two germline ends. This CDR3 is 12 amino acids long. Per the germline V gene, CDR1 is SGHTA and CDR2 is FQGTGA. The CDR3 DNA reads TGTGCCAGCAGCTTAGACGGGGATGGCTACACCTTC. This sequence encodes CASSLDGDGYTF. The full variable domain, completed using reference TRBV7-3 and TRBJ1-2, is GAGVSQTPSNKVTEKGKYVELRCDPISGHTALYWYRQSLGQGPEFLIYFQGTGAADDSGLPNDRFFAVRPEGSVSTLKIQRTERGDSAVYLCASSLDGDGYTFGSGTRLTVV.

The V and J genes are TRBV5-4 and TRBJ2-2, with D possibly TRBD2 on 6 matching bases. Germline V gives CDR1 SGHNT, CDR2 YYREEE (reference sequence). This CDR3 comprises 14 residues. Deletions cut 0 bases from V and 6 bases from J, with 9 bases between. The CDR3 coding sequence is TGTGCCAGCAGCTTGGCGCGGGACGCCGGGGAGCTGTTTTTT. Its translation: CASSLARDAGELFF.

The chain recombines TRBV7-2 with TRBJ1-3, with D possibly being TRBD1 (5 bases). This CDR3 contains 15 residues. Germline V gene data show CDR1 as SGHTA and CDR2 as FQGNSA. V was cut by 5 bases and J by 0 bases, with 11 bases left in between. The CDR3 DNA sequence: TGTGCCAGCAGCATTGACAGACACTCTGGAAACACCATATATTTT. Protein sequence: CASSIDRHSGNTIYF.

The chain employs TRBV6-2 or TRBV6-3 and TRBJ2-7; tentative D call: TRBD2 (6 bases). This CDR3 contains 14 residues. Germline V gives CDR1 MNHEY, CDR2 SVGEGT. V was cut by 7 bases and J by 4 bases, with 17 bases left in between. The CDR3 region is CASTPGTPGYEQYV. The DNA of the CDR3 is TGTGCCAGCACCCCCGGGACTCCAGGGTACGAGCAGTACGTC.

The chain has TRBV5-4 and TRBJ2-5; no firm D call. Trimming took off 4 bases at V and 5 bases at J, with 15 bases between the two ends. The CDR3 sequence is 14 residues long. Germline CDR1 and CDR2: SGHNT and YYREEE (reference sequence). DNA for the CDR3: TGTGCCAGCAGCCTAGAAGCGTCCGGGGAGACCCAGTACTTC. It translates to CASSLEASGETQYF.